Listed below are T cell receptor beta chains from one sample, sequenced in a study of blood T cell repertoires in COVID-19. This table comes from immunoSEQ multiplex PCR, and its TCRdb copy is limited to in-frame clones, with some not included. The sample holds roughly 120,000 clones, less than 85% seen once. Sequencing was done on a sample of peripheral blood. The receptors stem from a human donor in a cohort sampled during active or convalescent COVID-19. The CDR3 runs from the conserved cysteine through the conserved F or W. A D gene is named only where the DNA matches it firmly. Clone sizes are given selectively: once, few, many, or a class where the clone is expanded.

j_call clone_size d_call v_call cdr3_aa cdr3_nt
TRBJ2-7 - - TRBV6-5 CASSYTSVGAAYEQYF TGTGCCAGCAGTTACACGAGCGTGGGGGCCGCCTACGAGCAGTACTTC
TRBJ2-5 once - TRBV6-6 CASSYFGDKPEETQYF TGTGCCAGCAGTTACTTTGGGGACAAACCCGAAGAGACCCAGTACTTC
TRBJ2-1 - TRBD2 TRBV4-1 CASSQGTSGDNEQFF TGCGCCAGCAGCCAGGGGACTAGCGGAGACAATGAGCAGTTCTTC
TRBJ2-7 - - TRBV28 CASSFRAPGEQYF TGTGCCAGCAGTTTCAGGGCACCTGGGGAGCAGTACTTC
TRBJ1-5 - - TRBV27 CASSLSPGGNQPQHF TGTGCCAGCAGTTTATCACCAGGGGGCAATCAGCCCCAGCATTTT
TRBJ1-4 - TRBD1 TRBV20-1 CSASDQDRGFF TGCAGTGCTAGTGATCAGGACAGGGGGTTTTTT
TRBJ1-5 - - TRBV19 CASSTPGIYSNQPQHF TGTGCCAGTAGTACACCCGGGATTTATAGCAATCAGCCCCAGCATTTT
TRBJ2-1 - TRBD2 TRBV7-2 CASSFSDRGGIYEQFF TGTGCCAGCAGCTTCTCCGATCGGGGGGGCATCTATGAGCAGTTCTTC
TRBJ1-6 - - TRBV5-1 CASSRSTDYSPLHF TGCGCCAGCAGTCGATCGACAGATTATTCACCCCTCCACTTT
TRBJ2-1 - TRBD2 TRBV7-2 CASSSGGGYSYNEQFF TGTGCCAGCAGCTCCGGGGGGGGGTACTCCTACAATGAGCAGTTCTTC
TRBJ1-5 - - TRBV7-2 CASSPAARGNQPQHF TGTGCCAGCAGCCCCGCGGCCCGAGGAAATCAGCCCCAGCATTTT
TRBJ2-3 - - TRBV19 CASSRAGDTQYF TGTGCCAGTAGTCGGGCGGGAGATACGCAGTATTTT
TRBJ2-3 - - TRBV3-1/TRBV3-2 CASSHVAGEQYF TGTGCCAGCAGCCATGTTGCCGGGGAGCAGTATTTT
TRBJ1-5 - - TRBV7-2 CASSLGSGLNQPQHF TGTGCCAGCAGCTTAGGGAGCGGGCTCAATCAGCCCCAGCATTTT
TRBJ2-1 - - TRBV27 CASSFFPWRGLGNEQFF TGTGCCAGCAGTTTTTTCCCCTGGCGAGGGCTGGGCAATGAGCAGTTCTTC
TRBJ2-4 - - TRBV18 CASSPSQKNIQYF TGTGCCAGCTCACCTTCACAGAAAAACATTCAGTACTTC
TRBJ2-1 - TRBD2 TRBV18 CASSPPGTRGDEQFF TGTGCCAGCTCACCACCCGGGACTAGAGGGGATGAGCAGTTCTTC
TRBJ1-3 few TRBD1 TRBV6-1 CASREPVRTGAKNSGNTIYF TGTGCCAGCAGGGAACCCGTCCGGACAGGGGCAAAAAACTCTGGAAACACCATATATTTT
TRBJ1-2 - - TRBV28 CASSLKQGSYGYTF TGTGCCAGCAGTTTAAAACAGGGTAGTTATGGCTACACCTTC
TRBJ2-1 once - TRBV5-1 CASSRGNEQFF TGCGCCAGCAGCAGGGGAAATGAGCAGTTCTTC
TRBJ2-7 - - TRBV5-1 CASSPPEGYYEQYF TGCGCCAGCAGTCCCCCCGAGGGCTACTACGAGCAGTACTTC
TRBJ2-7 few TRBD1 TRBV19 CASSITSTGSYEQYF TGTGCCAGTAGTATCACCTCGACAGGGTCCTACGAGCAGTACTTC
TRBJ1-2 - - TRBV6-5 CASSYSRLLSGGGYTF TGTGCCAGCAGTTACTCGAGGTTATTATCAGGAGGTGGCTACACCTTC
TRBJ1-2 - TRBD1 TRBV7-9 CASSQSTGFNYGYTF TGTGCCAGCAGCCAATCGACAGGGTTTAACTATGGCTACACCTTC
TRBJ2-2 once - TRBV4-3 CASSQEWRSGELFF TGCGCCAGCAGCCAAGAGTGGAGGTCCGGGGAGCTGTTTTTT
TRBJ1-1 - - TRBV7-2 CASSLGAAGYTEAFF TGTGCCAGCAGCTTAGGAGCAGCGGGGTACACTGAAGCTTTCTTT
TRBJ2-2 - TRBD2 TRBV6-2/TRBV6-3 CASSALAGGSWGTGELFF TGTGCCAGCAGTGCACTAGCGGGAGGCTCGTGGGGCACCGGGGAGCTGTTTTTT
TRBJ2-1 - TRBD2 TRBV7-7 CASSYSLTSGNEQFF TGTGCCAGCAGTTACAGCCTAACTAGCGGCAATGAGCAGTTCTTC
TRBJ2-2 - TRBD2 TRBV7-9 CASSPPSGRARGELFF TGTGCCAGCAGCCCTCCTAGCGGGAGGGCCCGCGGGGAGCTGTTTTTT
TRBJ2-1 - - TRBV18 CASSQERNEQFF TGTGCCAGCTCACAGGAGAGGAATGAGCAGTTCTTC
TRBJ2-7 - TRBD2 TRBV5-4 CASSLGTGRGSYEQYF TGTGCCAGCAGCTTAGGGACCGGGAGGGGTTCCTACGAGCAGTACTTC
TRBJ1-2 - - TRBV2 CASTPTGNYGYTF TGTGCCAGCACCCCGACAGGCAACTATGGCTACACCTTC
TRBJ1-2 - TRBD1 TRBV4-1 CASSQGAMTGKLGYTF TGCGCCAGCAGCCAAGGGGCCATGACAGGGAAATTGGGCTACACCTTC
TRBJ2-7 - TRBD2 TRBV4-1 CASSQEMGLAYEQYF TGCGCCAGCAGCCAAGAAATGGGACTAGCTTACGAGCAGTACTTC
TRBJ2-7 few TRBD2 TRBV7-2 CASSLIRASGRGYEQYF TGTGCCAGCAGCTTAATAAGGGCTAGCGGGAGGGGCTACGAGCAGTACTTC
TRBJ1-1 - - TRBV30 CAWSVLGGAEAFF TGTGCCTGGAGTGTACTGGGGGGGGCTGAAGCTTTCTTT
TRBJ1-2 - - TRBV4-1 CASSQDKGISDGYTF TGCGCCAGCAGCCAAGATAAGGGGATTTCTGATGGCTACACCTTC
TRBJ1-2 - - TRBV5-1 CASSLAGTLVNYGYTF TGCGCCAGCAGCTTGGCCGGGACACTGGTTAACTATGGCTACACCTTC
TRBJ1-3 once - TRBV19 CASSFTEFSGNTIYF TGTGCCAGTAGTTTCACCGAGTTCTCTGGAAACACCATATATTTT
TRBJ2-1 - TRBD2 TRBV27 CASSPPGRASYNEQFF TGTGCCAGCAGCCCACCCGGGAGGGCTTCCTACAATGAGCAGTTCTTC
TRBJ2-3 - TRBD1 TRBV7-2 CASSLEGQGARGTQYF TGTGCCAGCAGCTTAGAAGGACAGGGGGCGAGGGGTACGCAGTATTTT
TRBJ1-2 - - TRBV27 CASSLGGPGVFGYTF TGTGCCAGCAGTTTGGGGGGGCCAGGGGTGTTCGGCTACACCTTC
TRBJ2-2 - - TRBV7-3 CASSLNGGRELFF TGTGCCAGCAGCCTAAACGGGGGGCGGGAGCTGTTTTTT
TRBJ2-1 - - TRBV6-6 CASLRDKNEQFF TGTGCCAGCCTCAGGGATAAGAATGAGCAGTTCTTC
TRBJ2-5 - - TRBV19 CASSDTGQRKTQYF TGTGCCAGTAGTGACACTGGACAGAGGAAGACCCAGTACTTC
TRBJ1-1 - - TRBV4-1 CASSQNLVGVNTEAFF TGCGCCAGCAGCCAAAACCTCGTCGGAGTGAACACTGAAGCTTTCTTT
TRBJ2-1 - TRBD2 TRBV5-5 CASSLDGGSYNEQFF TGTGCCAGCAGCTTGGACGGCGGGAGCTACAATGAGCAGTTCTTC
TRBJ2-7 - TRBD2 TRBV28 CASSHSGEGSRKQYF TGTGCCAGCAGTCACAGCGGGGAAGGGAGTAGAAAGCAGTACTTC
TRBJ2-5 - - TRBV10-3 CATGETAQYF TGTGCCACCGGGGAGACCGCCCAGTACTTC
TRBJ2-7 - TRBD1 TRBV5-8 CASRSTGGRQYF TGTGCCAGCAGGTCAACAGGGGGTCGGCAGTACTTC
TRBJ2-3 - - TRBV5-1 CASVVSWAGSDTQYF TGCGCCAGCGTGGTTTCGTGGGCCGGTTCAGATACGCAGTATTTT
TRBJ2-1 once TRBD2 TRBV10-1 CASSDLLAEYGEQFF TGCGCCAGCAGTGATTTACTAGCGGAGTACGGTGAGCAGTTCTTC
TRBJ1-2 - - TRBV15 CATSRDTGTHYGYTF TGTGCCACCAGCAGAGACACCGGGACACACTATGGCTACACCTTC
TRBJ2-7 - TRBD2 TRBV6-1 CASSGGRASGSSYEQYF TGTGCCAGCAGTGGAGGGAGGGCTAGCGGGAGCTCCTACGAGCAGTACTTC
TRBJ1-1 - TRBD1 TRBV10-3 CAIRTPDRVAEAFF TGTGCCATCAGGACCCCTGACAGGGTCGCTGAAGCTTTCTTT
TRBJ1-2 - - TRBV28 CASSLFSGVDGYTF TGTGCCAGCAGTTTGTTTAGCGGGGTGGATGGCTACACCTTC
TRBJ2-1 - - TRBV30 CAWSRRQVNEQFF TGTGCCTGGAGTCGGCGACAAGTCAATGAGCAGTTCTTC
TRBJ2-7 - - TRBV27 CASSLATGFDEQYF TGTGCCAGCAGTTTGGCAACAGGGTTCGACGAGCAGTACTTC
TRBJ1-1 - - TRBV14 CASSQDLGRKAFF TGTGCCAGCAGCCAAGATCTGGGCAGGAAAGCTTTCTTT
TRBJ1-3 once TRBD1 TRBV4-3 CASSQGYSGGRHTIYF TGCGCCAGCAGCCAAGGATATTCAGGGGGGAGGCACACCATATATTTT